The 18 T cell receptor beta chains in this list originate from one sample, sequenced in a study of blood T cell repertoires in COVID-19. The repertoire was sequenced with immunoSEQ multiplex PCR; TCRdb's copy has only in-frame clones and lacks some. The sample includes roughly 350,000 clones, around nine tenths seen only once; the top ten take about 7%. The sequenced sample was peripheral blood. The receptors derive from a woman aged 70-85 years with COVID-19, enrolled during active disease.

This chain's CDR3 is CASSHRGNSEKLFF. CDR3 DNA: TGCGCCAGCAGCCACAGGGGTAATAGCGAAAAACTGTTTTTT. The chain carries TRBV4-1 and TRBJ1-4, with TRBD1 as a possible D gene (6 bases). There are 14 residues in the CDR3. V was trimmed by 3 bases and J by 8 bases, leaving 13 bases between them. The germline CDR1 and CDR2 sequences are MGHRA and YSYEKL.

The rearrangement uses TRBV10-3 and TRBJ1-1; the D gene is possibly TRBD1 (5 bases). The germline CDR1 and CDR2 sequences are ENHRY and SYGVKD. This CDR3 is 13 amino acids long. V gave up 6 bases and J gave up 8 bases, with 16 bases separating them. CDR3 nucleotide sequence: TGTGCCATCAGAGAAACCGGGGGGTCCGAAGCTTTCTTT. This gives the protein CAIRETGGSEAFF.

Of note for this clone: The same CDR3 arises from other DNA sequences in this sample as well. The chain's CDR3 is CASSEQGTEAFF. The CDR3 DNA sequence: TGTGCCAGCAGTGAACAGGGAACTGAAGCTTTCTTT. V usage is TRBV2 and J usage is TRBJ1-1; tentative D call: TRBD1 (5 bases). The CDR3 length is 12 residues. Per the germline V gene, CDR1 is SNHLY and CDR2 is FYNNEI. Trimming stripped 2 bases from V and 5 bases from J, with 6 bases between.

This chain joins TRBV28 and TRBJ2-5, with a weak D call TRBD1 (6 bases). Germline V gives CDR1 MDHEN, CDR2 SYDVKM. V lost 8 bases to trimming and J lost 0 bases, with 13 bases between them. There are 14 residues in the CDR3. The CDR3 spells CASLPRDNQETQYF. The DNA for the CDR3 is TGTGCCAGCCTTCCCCGGGACAACCAAGAGACCCAGTACTTC.

The V and J genes are TRBV7-6 and TRBJ2-1; 15 nucleotides align to TRBD2. The germline CDR1 and CDR2 sequences are SGHVS and FNYEAQ. The V segment lost 4 bases and the J segment 0 bases; nucleotides outside the gene matches: 7. This CDR3 comprises 19 residues. Here the CDR3 DNA reads TGTGCCAGCAGCTCGGGACTAGCGGGGGGCAGGGACTCCTACAATGAGCAGTTCTTC. The encoded protein is CASSSGLAGGRDSYNEQFF.

The genes are TRBV2 and TRBJ1-1, with D uncertain. The CDR3 covers 13 residues. Germline V CDR1 and CDR2: SNHLY, FYNNEI. V was cut by 4 bases and J by 1 base, with 7 bases left in between. CDR3 sequence (DNA): TGTGCCAGCAGTGGTGAGCAGAACACTGAAGCTTTCTTT. It translates to CASSGEQNTEAFF.

CDR3 region: CASSLDPARGTHNEQFF. The CDR3 DNA reads as TGTGCCAGCAGCTTAGATCCCGCGCGGGGGACCCACAATGAGCAGTTCTTC. The chain couples TRBV11-2 to TRBJ2-1, with 7 bases lining up with TRBD2. V lost 0 bases and J lost 5; bases outside the gene matches: 10. CDR3 length equals 17 residues. Germline V lookup: CDR1 SGHAT, CDR2 FQNNGV.

The rearrangement links TRBV29-1 to TRBJ1-2, with TRBD1 as a possible D gene (6 bases). V shed 1 base and J shed 5 bases, with 23 bases lying between them. The CDR3 consists of 17 residues. Germline lookup yields CDR1 SQVTM and CDR2 ANQGSEA. The CDR3 DNA reads TGCAGCGTTGAAGGGAATAGCGAGGCAGGGGAGGGGTATGGCTACACCTTC. It encodes CSVEGNSEAGEGYGYTF.

The V call is TRBV2, the J call TRBJ1-2, with D unresolved. Germline CDR1 and CDR2: SNHLY and FYNNEI. The V and J ends lost 3 bases and 8 bases respectively, with 13 bases between them. This CDR3 has 13 amino acids. In DNA form, the CDR3 reads TGTGCCAGCAGTGACCCCGGGTCGGCCGGCTACACCTTC. It encodes CASSDPGSAGYTF. Filled out from reference TRBV2 and TRBJ1-2, the complete variable domain reads EPEVTQTPSHQVTQMGQEVILRCVPISNHLYFYWYRQILGQKVEFLVSFYNNEISEKSEIFDDQFSVERPDGSNFTLKIRSTKLEDSAMYFCASSDPGSAGYTFGSGTRLTVV.

This clone was seen a single time. The V gene is TRBV6-2 or TRBV6-3, the J gene TRBJ1-6; TRBD1 matches at 7 bases. This CDR3 has 13 residues. V lost 8 bases, J lost 7 bases, and 5 bases stayed unmatched. Germline CDR1 and CDR2: MNHEY and SVGEGT. The CDR3: CASCRDSNSPLHF. The DNA of the CDR3 is TGTGCCAGCTGCCGGGACAGCAATTCACCCCTCCACTTT.

The chain joins TRBV6-5 to TRBJ2-5; 9 bases map to TRBD2. This CDR3 is 12 amino acids long. V dropped 4 bases and J dropped 7; count of bases not matched to a gene: 1. Germline V lookup: CDR1 MNHEY, CDR2 SVGAGI. The CDR3 protein is CASSFSGGTQYF. CDR3 DNA: TGTGCCAGCAGTTTTAGCGGGGGGACCCAGTACTTC.

The genes are TRBV9 and TRBJ2-5, with 12 nucleotides matching TRBD2. In germline, CDR1 is SGDLS, CDR2 YYNGEE. V shed 3 bases, J shed 4 bases, and the junction held 7 bases outside the gene matches. This CDR3 comprises 16 residues. This chain's CDR3 is CASSAPSGGAGETQYF. In nucleotides, the CDR3 is TGTGCCAGCAGCGCCCCTAGCGGGGGGGCAGGAGAGACCCAGTACTTC.

The J gene is TRBJ2-4, the V gene TRBV11-2; TRBD1 aligns across 9 bases. Germline CDR1 and CDR2: SGHAT and FQNNGV. The CDR3 covers 18 residues. V dropped 4 bases and J dropped 0; count of bases not matched to a gene: 10. In nucleotides, the CDR3 is TGTGCCAGCAGCTCCAACCTTTACAGGGGGCTAGCCAAAAACATTCAGTACTTC. Translation gives CASSSNLYRGLAKNIQYF.

The V call is TRBV7-6, the J call TRBJ2-3; D is undetermined. The CDR3 length is 11 residues. The V and J ends lost 8 bases and 1 base respectively, with 4 bases between them. Germline loops: CDR1 SGHVS, CDR2 FNYEAQ. The CDR3 coding sequence is TGTGCCAGCCGCGGCACAGATACGCAGTATTTT. It is translated as CASRGTDTQYF.

This clone appeared a few times. CDR3 sequence reads: CASSGLELTTDTQYF. CDR3 in DNA: TGTGCCAGCAGCGGACTAGAACTCACCACAGATACGCAGTATTTT. The chain joins TRBV21-1 to TRBJ2-3; the table names TRBD2, a call not compared with the DNA. TRBV21-1 is tagged as a pseudogene. The CDR3 is 15 residues long.

V gene TRBV9 combines with J gene TRBJ1-1, with 8 bases lining up with TRBD1. Per germline, CDR1 SGDLS and CDR2 YYNGEE. J lost 1 base, V lost 0 bases, and 2 bases had no gene match. This CDR3 spans 15 amino acids. This CDR3 is CASSVEGTGNTEAFF. In DNA form, the CDR3 reads TGTGCCAGCAGCGTAGAGGGGACAGGGAACACTGAAGCTTTCTTT.

The gene calls are TRBV21-1 and TRBJ1-5; TRBD1, as called in the table, went unchecked against the DNA. TRBV21-1 constitutes a pseudogene. The CDR3 is made up of 14 amino acids. CDR3 sequence: CPGSWGQLDQPQHF. CDR3 coding DNA: TGTCCCGGTTCATGGGGGCAGCTGGATCAGCCCCAGCATTTT.

The rearrangement joins TRBV6-6 to TRBJ1-1; 7 bases line up with TRBD1. Germline CDR1 MNHNY, CDR2 SVGAGI (reference sequence). The CDR3 is 12 amino acids. V lost 11 bases and J lost 2; bases outside the gene matches: 5. In DNA, the CDR3 is TGTGCCTCTGCAGGGGGTAACACTGAAGCTTTCTTT. Amino acid sequence: CASAGGNTEAFF.